Following are 26 T cell receptor beta chains from one sample sequenced in a study of blood T cell dynamics during melanoma immunotherapy. Time point noted: week 3, after first cycle of checkpoint inhibitor. Clones were sequenced by immunoSEQ multiplex PCR, and TCRdb holds only the in-frame ones, with some missing. The sample carries 10,000 to 15,000 clones, about 90% recorded once. The sample consisted of effector memory CD8+ T cells from blood, taken from a patient treated with checkpoint blockade. Receptor source: a human donor with melanoma.

The rearrangement uses TRBV19 and TRBJ2-5; a weak D match, TRBD2 (5 bases). CDR3 length: 13 amino acids. Trimming removed 5 bases at V and 9 bases at J, with 16 bases between. CDR1 is LNHDA and CDR2 is SQIVND in the germline V gene (reference sequence). This chain's CDR3 is CASSSGLSWAQYF. CDR3 sequence (DNA): TGTGCCAGTAGTTCAGGACTCTCTTGGGCCCAGTACTTC.

J is TRBJ1-2 and V is TRBV27, with a weak D call TRBD1 (6 bases). V shed 1 base and J shed 3 bases, with 9 bases lying between them. Germline CDR1 and CDR2: MNHEY and SMNVEV (reference sequence). The CDR3 sequence is 14 residues long. The CDR3 nucleotides read TGTGCCAGCAGTTTATTGGGGGCAGACTATGGCTACACCTTC. Amino acids: CASSLLGADYGYTF.

The V call is TRBV27, the J call TRBJ2-7, with 8 nucleotides matching TRBD1. The CDR3 covers 15 residues. J was trimmed by 4 bases and V by 2 bases; bases with no gene match: 7. Germline CDR1 MNHEY, CDR2 SMNVEV (reference sequence). In DNA form, the CDR3 reads TGTGCCAGCAGTTTAAGGACAGGGTCGCGTTACGAGCAGTACTTC. This translates into CASSLRTGSRYEQYF.

This chain links TRBV29-1 with TRBJ2-3, with 8 bases fitting TRBD2. Per germline, CDR1 SQVTM and CDR2 ANQGSEA. The CDR3 runs to 16 residues. The V segment lost 3 bases and the J segment 0 bases; nucleotides outside the gene matches: 8. This CDR3 reads CSVEAGGHASTDTQYF. CDR3 coding DNA: TGCAGCGTTGAGGCGGGAGGTCACGCTAGCACAGATACGCAGTATTTT.

The V and J genes are TRBV28 and TRBJ1-1, with D perhaps TRBD1 (5 bases). CDR3 length: 14 amino acids. Germline CDR1 is MDHEN and CDR2 is SYDVKM. Trimming took 7 bases from V and 0 from J, leaving 12 bases between them. The CDR3 here is CASTLGVLNTEAFF. CDR3 nucleotides: TGTGCCAGCACCTTAGGGGTTCTGAACACTGAAGCTTTCTTT. Using reference TRBV28 and TRBJ1-1 for the parts outside the CDR3, the full variable domain is DVKVTQSSRYLVKRTGEKVFLECVQDMDHENMFWYRQDPGLGLRLIYFSYDVKMKEKGDIPEGYSVSREKKERFSLILESASTNQTSMYLCASTLGVLNTEAFFGQGTRLTVV.

In its sample, this clone was seen once. This rearrangement joins TRBV5-1 to TRBJ2-7, with 8 bases matching TRBD2. The CDR3 covers 16 residues. Looked up from germline, CDR1 is SGHRS and CDR2 is YFSETQ. Trimming cost V 0 bases and J 0 bases; bases outside gene matches: 5. The DNA for the CDR3 is TGCGCCAGCAGCTTGGCCATGCGGGAGGTCTCCTACGAGCAGTACTTC. Translation gives CASSLAMREVSYEQYF.

The gene calls are TRBV28 and TRBJ1-4; D uncertain. This CDR3 comprises 15 residues. The ends were cut back, 2 bases at V and 8 bases at J, with 15 bases in the middle. The germline gives CDR1 MDHEN, CDR2 SYDVKM. In DNA form, the CDR3 reads TGTGCCAGCAGTTTACTCGGGAACTTTAAAGAAAAACTGTTTTTT. Residues: CASSLLGNFKEKLFF.

The J gene is TRBJ2-2, the V gene TRBV7-9, with unresolved D. Germline assignment: CDR1 SEHNR and CDR2 FQNEAQ (reference sequence). The CDR3 has 13 residues. The germline V and J ends were trimmed by 4 bases and 0 bases, with 3 bases remaining between them. CDR3 amino acids: CASSSSNTGELFF. For the CDR3, the DNA is TGTGCCAGCAGCTCATCGAACACCGGGGAGCTGTTTTTT.

The chain couples TRBV19 to TRBJ1-1, with D tentatively TRBD1 (6 bases). V lost 7 bases, J lost 7 bases, and 13 bases lay in between. CDR1 is LNHDA and CDR2 is SQIVND in the germline V gene (reference sequence). The CDR3 contains 12 residues. The CDR3 region is CASKQGGGEAFF. In nucleotides, the CDR3 is TGTGCCAGTAAACAGGGTGGAGGTGAAGCTTTCTTT.

The chain has TRBV7-9 and TRBJ2-7; no firm D call. The germline gives CDR1 SEHNR, CDR2 FQNEAQ (reference sequence). The CDR3 consists of 14 residues. V was pared by 2 bases and J by 0 bases, with 8 bases between. This CDR3 is CASSLPGLSYEQYF. The CDR3 nucleotides are TGTGCCAGCAGCTTACCCGGGCTCTCCTACGAGCAGTACTTC.

The J gene is TRBJ2-7, the V gene TRBV2, with 10 bases that match TRBD2. This CDR3 is 15 amino acids long. V was clipped by 3 bases and J by 4 bases; unmatched bases: 6. Germline assignment: CDR1 SNHLY and CDR2 FYNNEI. CDR3 nucleotide sequence: TGTGCCAGCAGTGAGGTAGCGGGAGGAACATACGAGCAGTACTTC. Translation: CASSEVAGGTYEQYF.

The chain's CDR3 is CASSPGQNLYEQYF. The CDR3 DNA reads TGTGCCAGTAGCCCCGGACAGAACCTCTACGAGCAGTACTTC. V usage is TRBV19 and J usage is TRBJ2-7, with a possible D match to TRBD1 (6 bases). The CDR3 spans 14 residues. Germline CDR1 and CDR2: LNHDA and SQIVND (reference sequence). V lost 6 bases, J lost 3 bases, and 15 bases lay in between.

The V call is TRBV10-3, the J call TRBJ2-7, with 9 bases identical to TRBD2. V trimming: 4 bases; J trimming: 7 bases; junction bases outside the gene matches: 17. CDR3 length equals 17 residues. CDR1 ENHRY and CDR2 SYGVKD come from the germline V gene. CDR3 sequence reads: CAISAYTRGTSIGEQYF. CDR3 nucleotide sequence: TGTGCCATCAGTGCCTATACGAGGGGGACTAGCATTGGAGAGCAGTACTTC.

This sequence joins TRBV28 and TRBJ2-7; a possible D gene is TRBD2 (6 bases). The CDR3 contains 13 residues. With 6 bases removed from V and 7 bases from J, the gap between germline ends came to 16 bases. Germline CDR1 reads MDHEN; CDR2 reads SYDVKM. The CDR3 sequence is CASRSSGEWEQYF. DNA for the CDR3: TGTGCCAGCAGAAGTAGCGGAGAGTGGGAGCAGTACTTC.

Comments on this clone: This specimen includes other DNA sequences encoding the same CDR3. The rearrangement links TRBV9 to TRBJ2-7; 9 bases are shared with TRBD1. J lost 1 base, V lost 3 bases, and 5 bases had no gene match. This CDR3 is built from 15 residues. CDR1 SGDLS and CDR2 YYNGEE come from the germline V gene. CDR3 DNA sequence: TGTGCCAGCAGCGCGGGGACAGGGCCTTCCTACGAGCAGTACTTC. It encodes CASSAGTGPSYEQYF.

This chain links TRBV9 with TRBJ1-1, with a weak D call TRBD1 (6 bases). This CDR3 is built from 13 residues. V was clipped by 3 bases and J by 5 bases, with 11 bases between them. Germline V lookup: CDR1 SGDLS, CDR2 YYNGEE. The DNA of the CDR3 is TGTGCCAGCAGCGCAGGGGTAGGGACTGAAGCTTTCTTT. Translating gives CASSAGVGTEAFF.

V and J are TRBV19 and TRBJ1-1; perhaps TRBD1 as D (5 bases). Trimming stripped 6 bases from V and 4 bases from J, with 15 bases between. This CDR3 is 14 amino acids long. Germline CDR1 reads LNHDA; CDR2 reads SQIVND (reference sequence). CDR3 DNA sequence: TGTGCCAGTAGATGGGGGTCCCCGGGCACTGAAGCTTTCTTT. Protein: CASRWGSPGTEAFF.

The chain is built from TRBV6-4 and TRBJ1-1; D is unclear. V was pared by 0 bases and J by 1 base, with 6 bases between. The CDR3 extends over 14 amino acids. Looked up from germline, CDR1 is MRHNA and CDR2 is SNTAGT. The CDR3 DNA reads as TGTGCCAGCAGTGACTCGTATGAGAACACTGAAGCTTTCTTT. Protein sequence: CASSDSYENTEAFF.

The rearrangement links TRBV19 to TRBJ2-7, with D perhaps matching TRBD1 (5 bases). The CDR3 extends over 14 amino acids. Germline-derived CDR1 and CDR2 are LNHDA and SQIVND (reference sequence). Trimming cost V 4 bases and J 2 bases, with 12 bases left between them. The chain's CDR3 is CASSSLTATYEQYF. Written as DNA, the CDR3 is TGTGCCAGTAGTAGCTTGACAGCCACCTACGAGCAGTACTTC.

This chain joins TRBV7-2 and TRBJ1-2; D unclear. This CDR3 comprises 13 residues. V dropped 6 bases and J dropped 8 bases, with 16 bases sitting between them. Germline CDR1 SGHTA, CDR2 FQGNSA. The CDR3 loop reads CASRFGVEVGYTF. The DNA for the CDR3 is TGTGCCAGCAGGTTTGGAGTGGAGGTGGGCTACACCTTC.

The chain links TRBV29-1 to TRBJ2-7; D not resolved. Trimming removed 4 bases at V and 3 bases at J, with 7 bases between. CDR1 and CDR2 from the germline V gene are SQVTM and ANQGSEA. CDR3 size: 11 residues. The CDR3 nucleotides read TGCAGCGTTGCCCTAAACTACGAGCAGTACTTC. Translated: CSVALNYEQYF.

This clone was picked up a small number of times. The chain employs TRBV6-6 and TRBJ2-7; no clear D gene. V was shortened by 4 bases and J by 3 bases, with 4 bases between the two germline ends. This CDR3 has 11 residues. CDR1 is MNHNY, CDR2 SVGAGI, per germline (reference sequence). CDR3 nucleotide sequence: TGTGCCAGCAGTTCGGTCTACGAGCAGTACTTC. This codes for CASSSVYEQYF.

The J gene is TRBJ2-2, the V gene TRBV5-6; D gene unclear. CDR3 length: 13 residues. V lost 3 bases and J 1 base, leaving 4 bases between the germline ends. Germline assignment: CDR1 SGHDT and CDR2 YYEEEE. Written as DNA, the CDR3 is TGTGCCAGCAGCTCAGGGAACACCGGGGAGCTGTTTTTT. Its protein is CASSSGNTGELFF.

This chain connects TRBV28 to TRBJ2-3; D tentatively fits TRBD1 or TRBD2 (5 bases each). The V end was cut by 3 bases, the J end by 0 bases, with 13 bases between. Germline CDR1 and CDR2: MDHEN and SYDVKM. The CDR3 runs 16 residues. Written as DNA, the CDR3 is TGTGCCAGCAGTTTCGAGGGGCAGGTCAGCACAGATACGCAGTATTTT. Encoded protein: CASSFEGQVSTDTQYF.

The CDR3 loop is CASSSLESANEKLFF. CDR3 DNA: TGTGCCAGCAGCTCCTTGGAGTCGGCTAATGAAAAACTGTTTTTT. The chain joins TRBV11-2 to TRBJ1-4; D is unclear. Germline assignment: CDR1 SGHAT and CDR2 FQNNGV. The CDR3 loop spans 15 amino acids. The V gene lost 4 bases and the J gene lost 3 bases, with 12 bases spanning the gap.

The chain uses TRBV27 and TRBJ1-2; maybe TRBD1 (5 bases). The CDR3 sequence is 14 residues long. Germline values: CDR1 MNHEY, CDR2 SMNVEV (reference sequence). V lost 3 bases, J lost 4 bases, and 12 bases lay in between. CDR3 nucleotide sequence: TGTGCCAGCAGTTTTACCAGGGATGGCTATGGCTACACCTTC. Translated, it gives CASSFTRDGYGYTF.